The sequence of this T cell receptor (beta chain) was determined in a study of OX40 agonist ivuxolimab in advanced cancers. The overall study: The drug used for patients, ivuxolimab, was an agonistic anti-OX40 (CD134) antibody. Broader study findings: Patients with a partial response at 0.1-3.0 mg/kg had among the lowest clonal expansion. Certain nonresponding patients likewise had low normalized T-cell clonal expansion. CD4+ and CD8+ blood T cells expanded clonally by week 6 at 0.1 to 3.0 mg/kg.

J was trimmed by 5 bases and V by 3 bases; bases with no gene match: 11. The germline CDR1 and CDR2 sequences are MGHRA and YSYEKL. The CDR3 sequence is 16 residues long. Sequencing used immunoSEQ multiplex PCR; TCRdb keeps in-frame clones, though not all of them. This table holds around 63,000 clones, over 75% found once. About this clone: Its target is not known.

The sequence derives from an adult with an advanced solid tumor such as melanoma, head and neck, liver or kidney cancer. The V and J genes are TRBV4-1 and TRBJ2-5, with 8 bases lining up with TRBD2. The source material was CD4+ or CD8+ T cells sorted from blood, sampled in a trial of the OX40 agonist ivuxolimab. The CDR3 region is CASSQNAGTSRETQYF. As DNA, the CDR3 is TGCGCCAGCAGCCAGAATGCCGGGACTAGTCGCGAGACCCAGTACTTC.